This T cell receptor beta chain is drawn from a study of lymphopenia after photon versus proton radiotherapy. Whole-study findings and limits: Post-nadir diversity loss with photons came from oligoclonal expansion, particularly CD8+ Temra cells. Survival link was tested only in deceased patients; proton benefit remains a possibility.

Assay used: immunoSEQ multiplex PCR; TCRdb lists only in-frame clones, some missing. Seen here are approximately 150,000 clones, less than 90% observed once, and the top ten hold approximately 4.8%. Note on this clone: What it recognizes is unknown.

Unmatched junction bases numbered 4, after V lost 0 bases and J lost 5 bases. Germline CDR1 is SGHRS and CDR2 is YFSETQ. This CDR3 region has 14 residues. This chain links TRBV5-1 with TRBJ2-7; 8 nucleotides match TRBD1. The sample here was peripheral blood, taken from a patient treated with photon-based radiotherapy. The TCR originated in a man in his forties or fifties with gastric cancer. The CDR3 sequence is CASSLGQGFDEQYF. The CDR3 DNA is TGCGCCAGCAGCTTGGGACAGGGGTTCGACGAGCAGTACTTC. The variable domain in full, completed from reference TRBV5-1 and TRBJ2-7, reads KAGVTQTPRYLIKTRGQQVTLSCSPISGHRSVSWYQQTPGQGLQFLFEYFSETQRNKGNFPGRFSGRQFSNSRSEMNVSTLELGDSALYLCASSLGQGFDEQYFGPGTRLTVT.